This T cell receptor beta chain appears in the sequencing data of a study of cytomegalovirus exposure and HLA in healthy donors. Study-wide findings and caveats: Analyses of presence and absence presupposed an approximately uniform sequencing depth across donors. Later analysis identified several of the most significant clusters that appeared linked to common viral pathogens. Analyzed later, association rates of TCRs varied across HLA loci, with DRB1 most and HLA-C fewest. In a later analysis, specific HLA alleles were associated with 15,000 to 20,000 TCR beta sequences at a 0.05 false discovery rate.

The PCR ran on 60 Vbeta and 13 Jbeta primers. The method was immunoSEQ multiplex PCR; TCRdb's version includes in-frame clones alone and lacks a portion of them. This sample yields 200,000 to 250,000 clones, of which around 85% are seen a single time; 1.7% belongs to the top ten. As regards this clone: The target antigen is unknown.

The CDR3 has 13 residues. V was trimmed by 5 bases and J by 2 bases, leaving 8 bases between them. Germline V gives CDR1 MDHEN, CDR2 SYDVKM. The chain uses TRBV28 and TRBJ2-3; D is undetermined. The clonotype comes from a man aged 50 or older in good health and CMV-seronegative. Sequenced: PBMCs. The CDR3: CASSTPNTDTQYF. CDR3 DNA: TGTGCCAGCAGTACACCAAACACAGATACGCAGTATTTT.